The 5 T cell receptor beta chains given below trace back to one sample, sequenced in a study of blood T cell repertoires in COVID-19. Some clones are missing from TCRdb's copy, which holds only in-frame ones; the method was immunoSEQ multiplex PCR. The sample holds about 210,000 clones; over 75% are singletons and the top ten take 9.5% to 15%. What was sequenced was peripheral blood. Source of these receptors: a human donor in a cohort sampled during active COVID-19.

The chain joins TRBV30 to TRBJ2-7; D perhaps matches TRBD2 (6 bases). V was trimmed by 8 bases and J by 2 bases, leaving 22 bases between them. The germline gives CDR1 GTSNPN, CDR2 SVGIG (reference sequence). This CDR3 is 15 amino acids long. The CDR3 here is CATGVWRDPTYEQYF. The CDR3 bases are TGTGCCACTGGAGTCTGGAGGGACCCAACCTACGAGCAGTACTTC.

The chain combines TRBV28 with TRBJ2-2; D is unclear. From germline, CDR1 is MDHEN and CDR2 SYDVKM. The CDR3 extends over 13 amino acids. V dropped 6 bases and J dropped 1 base, with 6 bases sitting between them. CDR3 bases: TGTGCCAGCAGGTCCGGGAACACCGGGGAGCTGTTTTTT. Its protein product is CASRSGNTGELFF.

The CDR3 protein is CASSPRGDLWRNTIYF. DNA of the CDR3: TGTGCCAGCAGTCCACGGGGTGATCTCTGGAGGAACACCATATATTTT. This chain links TRBV27 with TRBJ1-3; D call uncertain. The CDR3 totals 16 residues. The ends were cut back, 5 bases at V and 7 bases at J, with 21 bases in the middle. CDR1 is MNHEY and CDR2 is SMNVEV in the germline V gene (reference sequence).

The chain links TRBV3-1 (or the pseudogene TRBV3-2) to TRBJ2-7, with a tentative D call TRBD2 (6 bases). The CDR3 extends over 14 amino acids. V was pared by 0 bases and J by 3 bases, with 9 bases between. The germline V gene has CDR1 LGHDT and CDR2 YNNKEL (reference sequence). DNA for the CDR3: TGTGCCAGCAGCCAAGATTGGACTAACTACGAGCAGTACTTC. The encoded protein is CASSQDWTNYEQYF.

V gene TRBV6-4 combines with J gene TRBJ1-5, with TRBD1 matching 7 bases. The CDR3 covers 13 residues. Per the germline V gene, CDR1 is MRHNA and CDR2 is SNTAGT. The junction had 4 bases not matched to a gene; V was cut back by 8 bases and J by 3 bases. The CDR3 loop is CASWDRLNQPQHF. DNA for the CDR3: TGTGCCAGCTGGGACAGACTCAATCAGCCCCAGCATTTT.